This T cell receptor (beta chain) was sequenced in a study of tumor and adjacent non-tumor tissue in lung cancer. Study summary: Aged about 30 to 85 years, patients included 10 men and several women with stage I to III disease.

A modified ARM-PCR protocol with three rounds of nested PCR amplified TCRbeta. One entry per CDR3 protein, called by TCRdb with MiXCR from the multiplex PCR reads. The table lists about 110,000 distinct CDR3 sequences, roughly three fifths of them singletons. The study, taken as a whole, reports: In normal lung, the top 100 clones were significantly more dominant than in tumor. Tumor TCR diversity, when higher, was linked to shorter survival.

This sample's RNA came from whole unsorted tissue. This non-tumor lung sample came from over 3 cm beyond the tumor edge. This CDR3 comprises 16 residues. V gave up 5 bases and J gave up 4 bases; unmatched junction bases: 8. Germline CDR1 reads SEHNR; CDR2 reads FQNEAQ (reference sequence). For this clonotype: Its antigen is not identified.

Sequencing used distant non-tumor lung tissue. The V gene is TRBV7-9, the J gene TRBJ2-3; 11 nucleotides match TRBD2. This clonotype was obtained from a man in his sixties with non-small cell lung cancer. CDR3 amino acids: CASSATSGGSADTQYF. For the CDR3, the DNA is TGTGCCAGCAGCGCTACTAGCGGGGGATCAGCAGATACGCAGTATTTT.